This T cell receptor (beta chain) comes out of a study of early T cells in non-severe SARS-CoV-2 infection. About the study: Unsorted whole-blood RNA was sequenced in bulk, leaving chains unpaired.

Unique molecular identifiers tagged individual cDNA molecules. TCRdb reprocessed the 5' RACE reads via MiXCR and lists one record per CDR3 protein. Of around 30,000 distinct CDR3 sequences listed, 5.5% to 7.5% were seen once; the top ten hold approximately 7.5%. CDR1 is LGHNA, CDR2 YSLEER, per germline. The CDR3 sequence is 14 residues long. The V end was cut by 0 bases, the J end by 3 bases, with 9 bases between. Study-level points and caveats: Matching with VDJdb favored anti-spike CD8 responses (missing private and CD4 specificities).

On this clonotype itself: Its target is unknown.

Specimen: whole blood. The genes are TRBV4-3 and TRBJ2-7; either TRBD1 or TRBD2 may fit D (5 bases each). The receptor comes from an adult who was a healthcare worker with PCR-confirmed SARS-CoV-2 infection or an uninfected control (not recorded which). The CDR3 reads CASSQESGRYEQYF. The CDR3 coding sequence is TGCGCCAGCAGCCAAGAGTCGGGGCGCTACGAGCAGTACTTC.